This TCR beta chain was identified during a study of shared clonotypes between healthy human individuals. Notes on the study in general: Non-shared clonotypes displayed generation probabilities falling below those of clonotypes present in all four donors. Sorted-subset sequencing, rarefaction showed, was incomplete despite large depth.

The assay was run at deep level. Genomic DNA of each subset was evenly split across several immunoSEQ plates. Produced via immunoSEQ multiplex PCR; TCRdb's table is partial and in-frame only. The sample consists of 2 million to 2.5 million clones, around 93% of them appearing once. Comment on this clone: Its specificity is not known.

This TCR came from a man aged 18-30 years in good health. Some clones in this sample may be carry-over from other donors' samples. The sample consisted of naive CD4+ T cells from PBMCs. Subset of the sample: CD45RA+ positively selected.

The CDR3 region is CASKFGGANTGELFF. The CDR3 DNA sequence: TGTGCCAGCAAATTCGGGGGGGCAAACACCGGGGAGCTGTTTTTT. This chain uses TRBV25-1 with TRBJ2-2; the match to TRBD2 covers 8 bases. With V trimmed by 7 bases and J by 2 bases, 6 bases remained unmatched. The CDR3 spans 15 residues. From germline, CDR1 is MGHDK and CDR2 SYGVNS.